The 19 T cell receptor beta chains listed next were all sequenced from one sample in a study of T cells in Graves' hyperthyroidism and ophthalmopathy. The CDR3 regions of TCR beta were amplified from RNA transcripts. Initially, a first-round RT-PCR of the TCR CDR3 employed the HTBI primer set. TCRdb re-called the multiplex PCR reads through MiXCR, storing one row per CDR3 protein. The sample lists hundreds of thousands of distinct CDR3 sequences; less than 25% were seen once. The sample comprised blood. The receptors come from a man in his thirties or forties with Graves' ophthalmopathy.

The chain is built from TRBV9 and TRBJ2-4; D is unresolved. Trimming cost V 0 bases and J 5 bases, with 6 bases left between them. The CDR3 loop spans 13 amino acids. From germline, CDR1 is SGDLS and CDR2 YYNGEE. The CDR3: CASSVGSENIQYF. The CDR3, as DNA: TGTGCCAGCAGCGTAGGATCAGAAAACATTCAGTACTTC.

J is TRBJ2-7 and V is TRBV13, with D perhaps TRBD2 (5 bases). Germline values: CDR1 PRHDT, CDR2 FYEKMQ (reference sequence). The CDR3 sequence is 19 residues long. Trimming pared 4 bases from V and 3 bases from J, leaving 28 bases between. CDR3 nucleotides: TGTGCCAGCAGCTCGTTATTCGCGGGCCCTGGCCTAAGTATCTACGAGCAGTACTTC. Translated, it gives CASSSLFAGPGLSIYEQYF.

This clonotype was seen at least ten times. V and J are TRBV5-6 and TRBJ1-1; D is ambiguous. CDR3 length equals 12 residues. Trimming left V 0 bases short and J 5 bases short, with 5 bases between. From germline, CDR1 is SGHDT and CDR2 YYEEEE. In DNA form, the CDR3 reads TGTGCCAGCAGCTTGGGAGTTACTGAAGCTTTCTTT. Amino acid sequence: CASSLGVTEAFF.

The V gene is TRBV5-1, the J gene TRBJ2-3; tentative D call: TRBD2 (6 bases). The V end lost 1 base, the J end lost 3 bases, and 12 bases lay between the germline ends. The CDR3 length is 15 residues. Germline V gene lookup returns CDR1 SGHRS and CDR2 YFSETQ. Here the CDR3 DNA reads TGCGCCAGCAGCTTGTCGGGAGTATTTACAGATACGCAGTATTTT. Translation gives CASSLSGVFTDTQYF. Full variable domain (remainder filled in from reference TRBV5-1 and TRBJ2-3): KAGVTQTPRYLIKTRGQQVTLSCSPISGHRSVSWYQQTPGQGLQFLFEYFSETQRNKGNFPGRFSGRQFSNSRSEMNVSTLELGDSALYLCASSLSGVFTDTQYFGPGTRLTVL.

The chain has TRBV6-4 and TRBJ2-2, with TRBD2 matching 8 bases. J was trimmed by 3 bases and V by 6 bases; bases with no gene match: 6. In germline, CDR1 is MRHNA, CDR2 SNTAGT. The CDR3 contains 15 residues. CDR3 protein: CASRERERDTGELFF. The CDR3 DNA is TGTGCCAGCAGGGAGCGGGAGCGGGACACCGGGGAGCTGTTTTTT.

There are many counts of this clonotype. The chain links TRBV11-2 to TRBJ1-1; D possibly corresponds to TRBD1 (6 bases). The V end was cut by 2 bases, the J end by 3 bases, with 13 bases between. The CDR3 is 15 residues long. The V gene's germline CDR1 is SGHAT and CDR2 FQNNGV. The CDR3 DNA follows: TGTGCCAGCAGCTTAACCGCAGGGGAGTACACTGAAGCTTTCTTT. This sequence encodes CASSLTAGEYTEAFF.

This clonotype occurred many times. This sequence joins TRBV5-1 and TRBJ2-7, with 9 bases that match TRBD1. CDR3 length: 15 amino acids. Germline CDR1 is SGHRS and CDR2 is YFSETQ. V dropped 0 bases and J dropped 3; count of bases not matched to a gene: 4. CDR3 coding DNA: TGCGCCAGCAGCTTGGACGGGACAGGGTACTACGAGCAGTACTTC. Its translation is CASSLDGTGYYEQYF.

V usage is TRBV6-2 or TRBV6-3 and J usage is TRBJ1-2, with D unresolved. There are 12 residues in the CDR3. Trimming left V 6 bases short and J 3 bases short, with 8 bases between. Germline V lookup: CDR1 MNHEY, CDR2 SVGEGT. The CDR3 DNA is TGTGCCAGCAGCCCCCGACACTATGGCTACACCTTC. Translation: CASSPRHYGYTF.

Only a few counts were recorded for this clonotype. The rearrangement uses TRBV20-1 and TRBJ2-1; D gene ambiguous. The CDR3 is 11 amino acids. Germline V gene lookup returns CDR1 DFQATT and CDR2 SNEGSKA (reference sequence). This chain's CDR3 is CSVLHNNEQFF. The CDR3 nucleotides read TGCAGCGTTCTACACAACAATGAGCAGTTCTTC.

This clonotype occurred a few times. The chain uses TRBV29-1 and TRBJ2-1; 11 bases line up with TRBD2. Losses at the gene ends were 7 bases for V and 6 bases for J; bases not matched to a gene: 5. The CDR3 totals 13 residues. Germline assignment: CDR1 SQVTM and CDR2 ANQGSEA. This CDR3 reads CSGYSGRANEQFF. For the CDR3, the DNA is TGCAGCGGTTATAGCGGGAGGGCCAATGAGCAGTTCTTC.

This clonotype was counted ten times or more. The chain employs TRBV7-2 and TRBJ2-1; weak D call: TRBD1 (5 bases). The CDR3 extends over 16 amino acids. Germline V CDR1 and CDR2: SGHTA, FQGNSA. V lost 5 bases and J 0 bases, leaving 14 bases between the germline ends. For the CDR3, the DNA is TGTGCCAGCAGCACCAGGGTCTTAAACTCCTACAATGAGCAGTTCTTC. It translates to CASSTRVLNSYNEQFF. The whole variable domain, remainder taken from reference TRBV7-2 and TRBJ2-1, is GAGVSQSPSNKVTEKGKDVELRCDPISGHTALYWYRQSLGQGLEFLIYFQGNSAPDKSGLPSDRFSAERTGGSVSTLTIQRTQQEDSAVYLCASSTRVLNSYNEQFFGPGTRLTVL.

The sample holds many counts of this clonotype. The genes are TRBV7-2 and TRBJ1-6; unclear D gene. Germline CDR1 is SGHTA and CDR2 is FQGNSA. This CDR3 is 15 amino acids long. V lost 1 base and J lost 7, with 11 bases in between. In DNA form, the CDR3 reads TGTGCCAGCAGCTTAGAAGTGGCCGGGAATTCACCCCTCCACTTT. Amino acids: CASSLEVAGNSPLHF.

The V and J genes are TRBV9 and TRBJ2-1; possible D gene TRBD1, 12 bases. The CDR3 loop spans 20 amino acids. CDR1 and CDR2 (germline): SGDLS, YYNGEE. The germline V and J ends were trimmed by 3 bases and 9 bases, with 34 bases remaining between them. The CDR3 reads CASSAPGQGAVAGGPREQFF. DNA for the CDR3: TGTGCCAGCAGCGCGCCGGGACAGGGGGCTGTAGCGGGAGGGCCTCGTGAGCAGTTCTTC. The full variable domain, with the rest looked up from reference TRBV9 and TRBJ2-1, is DSGVTQTPKHLITATGQRVTLRCSPRSGDLSVYWYQQSLDQGLQFLIQYYNGEERAKGNILERFSAQQFPDLHSELNLSSLELGDSALYFCASSAPGQGAVAGGPREQFFGPGTRLTVL.

This clonotype was detected a few times. The genes are TRBV7-3 and TRBJ2-3; D is perhaps TRBD2 (6 bases). Trimming pared 10 bases from V and 1 base from J, leaving 12 bases between. Looked up from germline, CDR1 is SGHTA and CDR2 is FQGTGA. The CDR3 extends over 13 amino acids. The CDR3 DNA sequence: TGTGCCACCGGGGAGGATGGCACAGATACGCAGTATTTT. This translates into CATGEDGTDTQYF.

The CDR3 spells CASSARADATDTQYF. The CDR3 DNA is TGTGCCAGCAGCGCGAGAGCGGATGCCACAGATACGCAGTATTTT. This sequence joins TRBV9 and TRBJ2-3, with a possible D match to TRBD2 (5 bases). Germline loops: CDR1 SGDLS, CDR2 YYNGEE. Trimming shortened V by 3 bases and J by 2 bases, and 13 bases separated the two germline ends. The CDR3 extends over 15 amino acids.

This clonotype was seen a handful of times. V gene TRBV10-3 combines with J gene TRBJ2-1; the D gene is possibly TRBD2 (6 bases). The CDR3 is 16 amino acids. The ends were cut back, 4 bases at V and 0 bases at J, with 13 bases in the middle. Germline CDR1 and CDR2: ENHRY and SYGVKD. CDR3 sequence: CAISGGDQSSYNEQFF. The CDR3 DNA follows: TGTGCCATCAGTGGGGGGGACCAAAGCTCCTACAATGAGCAGTTCTTC.

In this sample, this clonotype turned up many times. The chain is built from TRBV11-2 and TRBJ2-2; D assignment may be TRBD1 or TRBD2 (5 bases each). The V gene lost 5 bases and the J gene lost 5 bases, with 12 bases spanning the gap. CDR3 length: 14 residues. Germline V gives CDR1 SGHAT, CDR2 FQNNGV. In DNA, the CDR3 is TGTGCCAGCAGCCAGGAGGCAGGGACCGGGGAGCTGTTTTTT. Its translation: CASSQEAGTGELFF.

This clonotype showed up many times. V usage is TRBV6-1 and J usage is TRBJ1-1; possibly TRBD1 for D (6 bases). Germline values: CDR1 MNHNS, CDR2 SASEGT. The length of the CDR3 is 14 residues. Between the trimmed V and J ends, which lost 8 bases and 1 base, there was a span of 14 bases. The CDR3 sequence: CASSEQGPNTEAFF. CDR3 nucleotides: TGTGCCAGCTCGGAACAGGGTCCGAACACTGAAGCTTTCTTT.

This chain links TRBV30 with TRBJ2-2; D uncertain. This CDR3 comprises 13 residues. Germline V gives CDR1 GTSNPN, CDR2 SVGIG (reference sequence). V lost 4 bases and J lost 4, with 10 bases in between. CDR3 in amino acids: CAWIPSATGELFF. The CDR3 DNA is TGTGCCTGGATCCCCTCGGCCACCGGGGAGCTGTTTTTT.